The text below deals with one T cell receptor beta chain. Its antigen is unknown. This table comes from immunoSEQ multiplex PCR, and its TCRdb copy is limited to in-frame clones, with some not included. The table records 180,000 or so clones, 94% of them present only once. The CDR3 is 13 residues long. The V gene's germline CDR1 is MNHEY and CDR2 SVGEGT. The V and J ends lost 2 bases and 7 bases respectively, with 9 bases between them. The data are from a study of T cell responses to AZD1222 COVID-19 vaccine. General study findings and limits: Dominant at 160-218 and 743-854, vaccine-associated CD4 TCRs also spanned spike. Elevations in Spike-specific TCR breadth and depth followed administration of two AZD1222 doses.

This receptor was obtained from an adult in good health. Source: peripheral blood, taken on day 0 of AZD1222 vaccination. The chain has TRBV6-2 or TRBV6-3 and TRBJ1-5, with D unresolved. The CDR3: CASSYGLGQPQHF. Written as DNA, the CDR3 is TGTGCCAGCAGTTACGGGTTAGGGCAGCCCCAGCATTTT.